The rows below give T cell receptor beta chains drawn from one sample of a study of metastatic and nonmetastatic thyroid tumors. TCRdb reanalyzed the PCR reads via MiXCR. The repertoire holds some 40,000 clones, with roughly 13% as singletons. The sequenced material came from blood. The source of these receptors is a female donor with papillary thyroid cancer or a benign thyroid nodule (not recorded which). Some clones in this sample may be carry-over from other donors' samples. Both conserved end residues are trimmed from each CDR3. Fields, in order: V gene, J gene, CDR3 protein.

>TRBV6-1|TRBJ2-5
ASSLRQGCGGKGPETQY
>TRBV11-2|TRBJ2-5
ASSLRAGLEETQY
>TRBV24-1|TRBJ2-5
ATSDMEDFTETQY
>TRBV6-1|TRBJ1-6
ASTLGRLNSPLH
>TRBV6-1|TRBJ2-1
ASTNSGGQGEQF
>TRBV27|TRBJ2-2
AISLTIGNTGELF
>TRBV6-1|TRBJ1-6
ASSEVPNSPLH
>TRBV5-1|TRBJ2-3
ASTETDTQY
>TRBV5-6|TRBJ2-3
ASSSKRGYFGDTQY
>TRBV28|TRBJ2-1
ASRSRLAVGYGEQF
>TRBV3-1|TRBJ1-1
ASSWGGNTEAF
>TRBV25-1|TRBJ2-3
ASSDGSRGTQY
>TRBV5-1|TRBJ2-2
ASKDGAPATGELF
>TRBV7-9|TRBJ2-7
ASSLGLFYEQY
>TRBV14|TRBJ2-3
ASSPLEQANPTLTDTQY
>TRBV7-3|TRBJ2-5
ASSRGEGETQY
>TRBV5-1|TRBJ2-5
ASSLEGEPQETQY
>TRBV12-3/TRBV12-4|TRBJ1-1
ASIFGGYTEAS
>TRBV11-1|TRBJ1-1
ASSLGGTVTEAF
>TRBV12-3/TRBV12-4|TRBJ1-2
ASSGGVYGYT
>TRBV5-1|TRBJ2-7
ASSPGTEAYEQY
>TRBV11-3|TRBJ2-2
ASSPSGGELTGELF
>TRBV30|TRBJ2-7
AWKGTQSYEQY
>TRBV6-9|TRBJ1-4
ASSYGEKLF
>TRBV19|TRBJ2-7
ASSPTGGSYEQY
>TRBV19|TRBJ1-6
ASTPFRYKGTPLH
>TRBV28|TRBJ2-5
ASSPGRLAGGGVETQY
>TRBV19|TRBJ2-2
ASSIGFGTNIGELF
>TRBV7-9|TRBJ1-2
ASSLDGSGYT
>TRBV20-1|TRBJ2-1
SASGAGAYNEQF
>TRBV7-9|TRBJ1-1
ASRSDGANTEAF
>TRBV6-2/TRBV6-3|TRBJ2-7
ARGYDAFYYEQY
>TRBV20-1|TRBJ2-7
SAVRGTDPYEQY
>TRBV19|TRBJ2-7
ASSIDPRGPSYEQY
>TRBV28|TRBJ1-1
AGTFETGAGRHTEAF
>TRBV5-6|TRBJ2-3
ASSSPDRGLVDTQY
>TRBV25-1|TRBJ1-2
ATSQGRHNYGYT
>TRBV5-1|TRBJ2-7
ASSLGVGPNNEQY
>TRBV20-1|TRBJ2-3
SARTLAGGTDTQY
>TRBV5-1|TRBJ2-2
ASSPIAGTSGELF
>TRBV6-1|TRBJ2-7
ASSSRGSYEQY
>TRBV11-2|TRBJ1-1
ASSLGSQSEAF
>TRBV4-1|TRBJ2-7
ASSQDWRGTIYEQY
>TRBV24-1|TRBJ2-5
ATSDLVDEEETQY
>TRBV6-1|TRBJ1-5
ASSQGGGLNQPQH
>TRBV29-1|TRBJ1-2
SVEGLDGYT
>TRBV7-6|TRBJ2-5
ASSRGSESETQY
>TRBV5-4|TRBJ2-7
ASSRGTSGSSDEQY
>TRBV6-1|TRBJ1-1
ASSEGQENTEAF
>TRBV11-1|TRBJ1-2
ASSWGSGLGYT
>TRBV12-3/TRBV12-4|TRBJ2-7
ASTPTAATSYEQY
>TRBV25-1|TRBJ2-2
ASSELGETANTGELF
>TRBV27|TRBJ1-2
ASSLAPLTGGYK
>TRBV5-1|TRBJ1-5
ASSLEYPNQPQH
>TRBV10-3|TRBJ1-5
AISESGTDNQPQH
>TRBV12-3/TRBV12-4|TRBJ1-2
ASSLRRDANYGYT
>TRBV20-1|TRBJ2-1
SAPFPGTRGEQF